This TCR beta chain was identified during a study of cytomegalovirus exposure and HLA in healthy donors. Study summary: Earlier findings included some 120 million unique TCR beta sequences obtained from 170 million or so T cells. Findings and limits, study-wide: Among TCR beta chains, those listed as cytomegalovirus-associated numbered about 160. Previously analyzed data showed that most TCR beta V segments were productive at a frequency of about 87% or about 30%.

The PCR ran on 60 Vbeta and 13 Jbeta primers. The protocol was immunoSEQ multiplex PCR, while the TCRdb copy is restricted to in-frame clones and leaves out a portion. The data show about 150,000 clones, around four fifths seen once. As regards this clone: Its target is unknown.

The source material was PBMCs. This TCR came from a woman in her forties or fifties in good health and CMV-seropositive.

The CDR3 DNA reads TGTGCCAGCAGCTTAGCTTTAAGTGAGGTGACCACTGAAGCTTTCTTT. It is translated as CASSLALSEVTTEAFF. The V and J genes are TRBV7-9 and TRBJ1-1; no clear D. The CDR3 is made up of 16 amino acids. Trimming shortened V by 0 bases and J by 4 bases, and 15 bases separated the two germline ends. Per the germline V gene, CDR1 is SEHNR and CDR2 is FQNEAQ (reference sequence).